A single sample is the source of the 27 T cell receptor beta chains below, sequenced in a study of blood T cells in healthy people across ages. Through a sample-barcoded 5' primer and a J-beta primer mix, a second PCR was run for about 7 to 12 cycles. TCRdb processed the 5' RACE reads anew with MiXCR; each CDR3 protein has one entry. The sample contains some 700,000 distinct CDR3 sequences, 22% of which appear only once. The source material was blood. These receptors all come from a man aged 70 or older in good health.

V and J are TRBV20-1 and TRBJ2-1; possible D gene TRBD2, 6 bases. Trimming stripped 0 bases from V and 0 bases from J, with 12 bases between. The CDR3 consists of 16 residues. Germline CDR1 DFQATT, CDR2 SNEGSKA (reference sequence). In nucleotides, the CDR3 is TGCAGTGCTAGAGATTCCGACGGGAGCTCCTACAATGAGCAGTTCTTC. This translates into CSARDSDGSSYNEQFF.

The table lists this clonotype with a few counts. The rearrangement joins TRBV7-3 to TRBJ2-3; possibly TRBD1 or TRBD2 for D (5 bases each). The germline CDR1 and CDR2 sequences are SGHTA and FQGTGA. Trimming removed 2 bases at V and 5 bases at J, with 8 bases between. The CDR3 runs to 13 residues. This chain's CDR3 is CASSLWGRDTQYF. The CDR3 nucleotides read TGTGCCAGCAGCTTATGGGGGAGAGATACGCAGTATTTT.

The V and J genes are TRBV4-1 and TRBJ2-2; either TRBD1 or TRBD2 may supply D (5 bases each). V was shortened by 2 bases and J by 6 bases, with 19 bases between the two germline ends. Germline CDR1 MGHRA, CDR2 YSYEKL. There are 17 residues in the CDR3. This chain's CDR3 is CASSQWDQQAVPGELFF. CDR3 DNA sequence: TGCGCCAGCAGCCAATGGGACCAACAGGCAGTACCCGGGGAGCTGTTTTTT.

Only a few counts were recorded for this clonotype. CDR3 nucleotides: TGTGCCAGCACCCGAAGCGGGAGGGCCACAGATACGCAGTATTTT. Amino acids: CASTRSGRATDTQYF. The rearrangement links TRBV6-4 to TRBJ2-3, with TRBD2 matching 10 bases. CDR1 and CDR2 (germline): MRHNA, SNTAGT. After removal of 7 bases from V and 2 bases from J, the junction contained 6 bases not matched to a gene. CDR3 length: 15 amino acids.

V usage is TRBV28 and J usage is TRBJ2-2; TRBD1 matches 10 bases. The CDR3 loop spans 14 amino acids. Trimming took 9 bases from V and 4 from J; bases not matched to a gene: 5. Germline assignment: CDR1 MDHEN and CDR2 SYDVKM. CDR3 sequence (DNA): TGTGCCAGTTCGACAGGGGGCTTCACCGGGGAGCTGTTTTTT. Its protein product is CASSTGGFTGELFF.

The V gene is TRBV7-8, the J gene TRBJ2-7; 7 positions match TRBD1. Germline CDR1 and CDR2: SGHVS and FQNEAQ. Germline trimming cut 5 bases from V and 2 bases from J; bases unmatched to any gene: 9. The CDR3 is 15 residues long. The CDR3: CASSLMTGTAYEQYF. In DNA form, the CDR3 reads TGTGCCAGCAGCCTAATGACAGGGACGGCCTACGAGCAGTACTTC.

This clonotype was recorded a few times. The V gene is TRBV4-1, the J gene TRBJ2-7, with 8 bases aligning to TRBD2. The V segment lost 0 bases and the J segment 3 bases; nucleotides outside the gene matches: 7. CDR3 length: 16 amino acids. The V gene's germline CDR1 is MGHRA and CDR2 YSYEKL. CDR3 DNA: TGCGCCAGCAGCCAAGATGGTGAGCGGGGGAGCTACGAGCAGTACTTC. It is translated as CASSQDGERGSYEQYF.

This clonotype was seen only a few times. V usage is TRBV10-3 and J usage is TRBJ2-3; D remains ambiguous. With 8 bases removed from V and 0 bases from J, the gap between germline ends came to 6 bases. The CDR3 totals 12 residues. Per germline, CDR1 ENHRY and CDR2 SYGVKD. Written as DNA, the CDR3 is TGTGCCATCCGGCAGAGCACAGATACGCAGTATTTT. Protein: CAIRQSTDTQYF.

In the case of this clonotype: A much larger clone is a single base away; this may be a read error. The rearrangement joins TRBV20-1 to TRBJ2-3, with no clear D. CDR3 length equals 13 residues. Germline assignment: CDR1 DFQATT and CDR2 SNEGSKA (reference sequence). In nucleotides, the CDR3 is TGCAGTGCTAGAGTCCAACACACAGATACGCAGTTTTTT. Its translation is CSARVQHTDTQFF.

The chain uses TRBV10-1 and TRBJ1-6; a possible D gene is TRBD1 (5 bases). The CDR3 is 13 amino acids. Trimming pared 6 bases from V and 5 bases from J, leaving 8 bases between. Germline V gene lookup returns CDR1 WNHNN and CDR2 SYGVQD (reference sequence). The CDR3, as DNA: TGCGCCAGCAGACAGGAGGATAATTCACCCCTCCACTTT. Translation: CASRQEDNSPLHF.

This clonotype occurred many times. The gene calls are TRBV7-9 and TRBJ1-2, with TRBD1 matching 9 bases. The ends lost 2 bases at V and 9 bases at J; junction bases unmatched: 10. The germline CDR1 and CDR2 sequences are SEHNR and FQNEAQ (reference sequence). CDR3 length: 15 amino acids. The CDR3 here is CASSLWAGTGISYTF. Written as DNA, the CDR3 is TGTGCCAGCAGCTTATGGGCCGGGACAGGGATAAGCTACACCTTC.

This clonotype has just a few counts. The V gene is TRBV7-7, the J gene TRBJ2-5, with a tentative D call TRBD1 (5 bases). The germline gives CDR1 SSHAT, CDR2 FNYEAQ (reference sequence). The CDR3 spans 14 residues. V was shortened by 2 bases and J by 7 bases, with 14 bases between the two germline ends. The CDR3 nucleotides are TGTGCCAGCAGCTTACTACAGGCCTATGGGACCCAGTACTTC. Residues: CASSLLQAYGTQYF. The whole variable domain, filled in from reference TRBV7-7 and TRBJ2-5, reads GAGVSQSPRYKVTKRGQDVTLRCDPISSHATLYWYQQALGQGPEFLTYFNYEAQPDKSGLPSDRFSAERPEGSISTLTIQRTEQRDSAMYRCASSLLQAYGTQYFGPGTRLLVL.

This clonotype was counted at least ten times. The chain couples TRBV5-1 to TRBJ2-3; 9 bases fit TRBD1. Trimming took 4 bases from V and 4 from J; bases not matched to a gene: 7. The CDR3 totals 15 residues. Germline V gives CDR1 SGHRS, CDR2 YFSETQ. CDR3 protein: CASSGRTGEADTQYF. The CDR3 DNA is TGCGCCAGCAGCGGACGGACAGGGGAGGCAGATACGCAGTATTTT.

The chain recombines TRBV29-1 with TRBJ1-1, with TRBD1 matching 7 bases. The V gene end was trimmed by 1 base and the J gene end by 0 bases; junction bases not matched to a gene: 11. In germline, CDR1 is SQVTM, CDR2 ANQGSEA. The CDR3 has 17 residues. CDR3 region: CSVEAWTGIYMNTEAFF. CDR3 sequence (DNA): TGCAGCGTTGAAGCTTGGACAGGAATTTACATGAACACTGAAGCTTTCTTT.

This clonotype was detected only a few times. The V and J genes are TRBV13 and TRBJ2-7, with 11 bases fitting TRBD2. The last part of the DNA fits TRBJ2-1 better; the J call may be wrong. The CDR3 has 17 residues. Germline values: CDR1 PRHDT, CDR2 FYEKMQ (reference sequence). The CDR3: CASSLGSGRGSYNEQFF. CDR3 nucleotides: TGTGCCAGCAGCTTAGGTAGCGGGAGGGGGAGTTACAATGAGCAGTTCTTC.

In its sample, this clonotype was seen a few times. The chain has TRBV10-3 and TRBJ2-5; D uncertain. Germline CDR1 is ENHRY and CDR2 is SYGVKD. V lost 6 bases and J 5 bases, leaving 16 bases between the germline ends. The CDR3 sequence is 14 residues long. CDR3 residues: CAIRPGDRAETQYF. In DNA, the CDR3 is TGTGCCATCAGGCCAGGAGACCGGGCGGAGACCCAGTACTTC.

This clonotype was counted a few times. The V and J genes are TRBV5-1 and TRBJ2-3, with 9 bases aligning to TRBD1. Trimming at V came to 0 bases and at J to 0 bases, leaving 5 bases not matched to a gene. Germline V gene data show CDR1 as SGHRS and CDR2 as YFSETQ. The CDR3 totals 17 residues. CDR3 in amino acids: CASSLGTGVYSTDTQYF. The CDR3 bases are TGCGCCAGCAGCTTGGGGACAGGGGTCTATAGCACAGATACGCAGTATTTT. Full variable domain (remainder filled in from reference TRBV5-1 and TRBJ2-3): KAGVTQTPRYLIKTRGQQVTLSCSPISGHRSVSWYQQTPGQGLQFLFEYFSETQRNKGNFPGRFSGRQFSNSRSEMNVSTLELGDSALYLCASSLGTGVYSTDTQYFGPGTRLTVL.

This chain joins TRBV24-1 and TRBJ2-1, with 7 bases that match TRBD1. The V and J ends lost 9 bases and 4 bases, in that order; junction bases with no gene match: 11. Germline CDR1 and CDR2: KGHDR and SFDVKD. The CDR3 is made up of 15 amino acids. The chain's CDR3 is CATGEPGQSYNEQFF. Written as DNA, the CDR3 is TGTGCCACCGGGGAACCGGGACAGTCATACAATGAGCAGTTCTTC.

The chain combines TRBV27 with TRBJ1-1; the D is unclear. The CDR3 extends over 13 amino acids. In germline, CDR1 is MNHEY, CDR2 SMNVEV (reference sequence). V lost 5 bases, J lost 10 bases, and 17 bases lay in between. CDR3 sequence: CASSNRAAKGAFF. Written as DNA, the CDR3 is TGTGCCAGCAGTAACCGGGCCGCCAAGGGAGCTTTCTTT.

This clonotype came up a few times. This rearrangement joins TRBV20-1 to TRBJ2-3, with D perhaps matching TRBD2 (5 bases). CDR3 length: 13 amino acids. Germline V lookup: CDR1 DFQATT, CDR2 SNEGSKA (reference sequence). Deletions cut 3 bases from V and 6 bases from J, with 13 bases between. CDR3 bases: TGCAGTGCTAGTTCCGGACTCGGGGATACGCAGTATTTT. The encoded protein is CSASSGLGDTQYF.

This clonotype was observed a single time. The chain is built from TRBV12-3 or TRBV12-4 and TRBJ2-5, with 7 bases fitting TRBD1. The CDR3 totals 12 residues. V shed 5 bases and J 9 bases; nucleotides not matched to a gene: 6. The CDR3 protein is CASSRTGWAQYF. The CDR3 region has the DNA TGTGCCAGCAGTCGGACAGGTTGGGCCCAGTACTTC.

The chain is built from TRBV15 and TRBJ1-5; no firm D call. V gave up 2 bases and J gave up 2 bases, with 13 bases separating them. The length of the CDR3 is 16 residues. Germline V CDR1 and CDR2: LNHNV, YYDKDF (reference sequence). The CDR3 coding sequence is TGTGCCACCAGCAGACCCCCGACGTCAGGCAATCAGCCCCAGCATTTT. It yields the protein CATSRPPTSGNQPQHF.

This clonotype was seen a few times. This chain connects TRBV6-6 to TRBJ2-3; 10 positions agree with TRBD2. Germline-derived CDR1 and CDR2 are MNHNY and SVGAGI (reference sequence). This CDR3 comprises 14 residues. J gave up 2 bases and V 7 bases, and 3 bases lay outside the gene matches. CDR3 bases: TGTGCCAGCAAAACTAGCGGGGCCACAGATACGCAGTATTTT. This sequence encodes CASKTSGATDTQYF.

This clonotype was counted between two and nine times. V usage is TRBV6-5 and J usage is TRBJ1-2; 7 bases are a match to TRBD1. Trimming took 6 bases from V and 4 from J; bases not matched to a gene: 11. The CDR3 covers 15 residues. Germline V gives CDR1 MNHEY, CDR2 SVGAGI. CDR3 bases: TGTGCCAGCAGGGGCAGGGGGAAAGGTGGCTATGGCTACACCTTC. Residues: CASRGRGKGGYGYTF.

This clonotype has only a few counts. The gene calls are TRBV20-1 and TRBJ2-5, with D possibly called TRBD1 or TRBD2 (7 bases each). The CDR3 spans 14 residues. The germline V and J ends were trimmed by 6 bases and 4 bases, with 18 bases remaining between them. Germline V gene lookup returns CDR1 DFQATT and CDR2 SNEGSKA (reference sequence). CDR3 in DNA: TGCAGTGCCCTGAATGACAGGGAGGGAGAGACCCAGTACTTC. Amino acids: CSALNDREGETQYF.

The sample holds many counts of this clonotype. The V gene is TRBV5-1, the J gene TRBJ2-5; D not resolved. Trimming took 0 bases from V and 1 from J, leaving 13 bases between them. This CDR3 contains 16 residues. Germline V gene data show CDR1 as SGHRS and CDR2 as YFSETQ. The DNA of the CDR3 is TGCGCCAGCAGCTTGGTCGGCAACATGCGCCAAGAGACCCAGTACTTC. The encoded protein is CASSLVGNMRQETQYF.

This chain links TRBV19 with TRBJ2-1, with 9 bases fitting TRBD1. The germline CDR1 and CDR2 sequences are LNHDA and SQIVND (reference sequence). Trimming removed 6 bases from V and 8 bases from J; junction bases left unmatched: 8. The CDR3 runs 14 residues. CDR3 protein: CASRTGQGFHEQFF. In DNA form, the CDR3 reads TGTGCCAGTAGGACGGGACAGGGATTCCATGAGCAGTTCTTC.